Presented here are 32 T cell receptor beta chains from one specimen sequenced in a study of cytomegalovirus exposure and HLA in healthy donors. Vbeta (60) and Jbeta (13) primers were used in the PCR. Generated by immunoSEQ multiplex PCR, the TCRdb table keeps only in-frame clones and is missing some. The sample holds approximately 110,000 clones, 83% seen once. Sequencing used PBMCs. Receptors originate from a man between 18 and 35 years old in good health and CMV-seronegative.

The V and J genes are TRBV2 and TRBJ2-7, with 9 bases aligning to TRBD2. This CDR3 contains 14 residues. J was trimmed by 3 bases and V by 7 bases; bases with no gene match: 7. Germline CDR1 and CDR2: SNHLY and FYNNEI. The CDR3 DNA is TGTGCCAGCAACAGGACTAGCGTCGTCTACGAGCAGTACTTC. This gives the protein CASNRTSVVYEQYF. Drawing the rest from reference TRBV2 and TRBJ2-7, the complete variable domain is EPEVTQTPSHQVTQMGQEVILRCVPISNHLYFYWYRQILGQKVEFLVSFYNNEISEKSEIFDDQFSVERPDGSNFTLKIRSTKLEDSAMYFCASNRTSVVYEQYFGPGTRLTVT.

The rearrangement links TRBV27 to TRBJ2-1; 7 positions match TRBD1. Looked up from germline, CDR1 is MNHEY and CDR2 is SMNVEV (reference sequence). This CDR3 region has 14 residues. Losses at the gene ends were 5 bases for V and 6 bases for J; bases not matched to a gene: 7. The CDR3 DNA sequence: TGTGCCAGCAGTCCACGACAGGGTATCAATGAGCAGTTCTTC. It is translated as CASSPRQGINEQFF.

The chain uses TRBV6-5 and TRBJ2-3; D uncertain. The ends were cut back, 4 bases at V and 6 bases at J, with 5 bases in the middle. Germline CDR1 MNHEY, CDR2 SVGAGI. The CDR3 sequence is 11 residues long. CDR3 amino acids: CASSFLDTQYF. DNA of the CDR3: TGTGCCAGCAGTTTCCTCGATACGCAGTATTTT.

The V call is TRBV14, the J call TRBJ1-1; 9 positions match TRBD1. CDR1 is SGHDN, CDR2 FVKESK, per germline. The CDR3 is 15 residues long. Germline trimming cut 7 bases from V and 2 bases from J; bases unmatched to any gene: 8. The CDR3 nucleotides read TGTGCCAGCACCGTTCAAACAGGGGGCAACACTGAAGCTTTCTTT. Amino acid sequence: CASTVQTGGNTEAFF. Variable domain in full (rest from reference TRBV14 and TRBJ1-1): EAGVTQFPSHSVIEKGQTVTLRCDPISGHDNLYWYRRVMGKEIKFLLHFVKESKQDESGMPNNRFLAERTGGTYSTLKVQPAELEDSGVYFCASTVQTGGNTEAFFGQGTRLTVV.

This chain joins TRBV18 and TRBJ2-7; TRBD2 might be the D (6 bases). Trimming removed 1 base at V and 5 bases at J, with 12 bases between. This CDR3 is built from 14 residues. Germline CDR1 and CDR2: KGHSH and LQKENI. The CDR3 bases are TGTGCCAGCTCACCACGTGGGGGGTTCGACGAGCAGTACTTC. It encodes CASSPRGGFDEQYF.

CDR3 coding DNA: TGTGCCACCAGCAATCTCGTGACAGGGAATCAGCCCCAGCATTTT. Protein sequence: CATSNLVTGNQPQHF. This rearrangement joins TRBV15 to TRBJ1-5; TRBD1 agrees at 7 bases. Looked up from germline, CDR1 is LNHNV and CDR2 is YYDKDF (reference sequence). CDR3 length equals 15 residues. V was pared by 4 bases and J by 4 bases, with 7 bases of the junction left unmatched. Full variable domain (remainder filled in from reference TRBV15 and TRBJ1-5): DAMVIQNPRYQVTQFGKPVTLSCSQTLNHNVMYWYQQKSSQAPKLLFHYYDKDFNNEADTPDNFQSRRPNTSFCFLDIRSPGLGDTAMYLCATSNLVTGNQPQHFGDGTRLSIL.

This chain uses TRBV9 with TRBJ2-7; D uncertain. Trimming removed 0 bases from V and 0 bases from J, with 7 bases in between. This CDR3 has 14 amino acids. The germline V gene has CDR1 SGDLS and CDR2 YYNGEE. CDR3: CASSVGDLSYEQYF. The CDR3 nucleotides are TGTGCCAGCAGCGTAGGAGATCTCTCCTACGAGCAGTACTTC. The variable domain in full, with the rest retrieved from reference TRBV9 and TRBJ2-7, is DSGVTQTPKHLITATGQRVTLRCSPRSGDLSVYWYQQSLDQGLQFLIQYYNGEERAKGNILERFSAQQFPDLHSELNLSSLELGDSALYFCASSVGDLSYEQYFGPGTRLTVT.

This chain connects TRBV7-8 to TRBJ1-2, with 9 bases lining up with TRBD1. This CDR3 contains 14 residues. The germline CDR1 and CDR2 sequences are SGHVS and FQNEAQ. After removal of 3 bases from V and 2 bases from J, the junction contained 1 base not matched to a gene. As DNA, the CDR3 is TGTGCCAGCAGCTTTGGACAGGGGAACTATGGCTACACCTTC. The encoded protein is CASSFGQGNYGYTF. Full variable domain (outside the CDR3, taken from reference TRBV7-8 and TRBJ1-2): GAGVSQSPRYKVAKRGQDVALRCDPISGHVSLFWYQQALGQGPEFLTYFQNEAQLDKSGLPSDRFFAERPEGSVSTLKIQRTQQEDSAVYLCASSFGQGNYGYTFGSGTRLTVV.

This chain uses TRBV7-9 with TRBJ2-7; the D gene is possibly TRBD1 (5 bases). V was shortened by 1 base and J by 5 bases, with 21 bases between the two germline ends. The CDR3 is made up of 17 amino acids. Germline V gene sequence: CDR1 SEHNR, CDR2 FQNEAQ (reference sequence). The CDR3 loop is CASSLGRAGQGVNEQYF. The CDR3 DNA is TGTGCCAGCAGCTTAGGCCGGGCCGGGCAGGGTGTTAACGAGCAGTACTTC.

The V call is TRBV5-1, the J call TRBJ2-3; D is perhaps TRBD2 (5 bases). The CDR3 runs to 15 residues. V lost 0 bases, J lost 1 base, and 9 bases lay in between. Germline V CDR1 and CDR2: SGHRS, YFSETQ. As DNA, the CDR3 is TGCGCCAGCAGCTTGGCCGAGCGGCGCACAGATACGCAGTATTTT. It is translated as CASSLAERRTDTQYF.

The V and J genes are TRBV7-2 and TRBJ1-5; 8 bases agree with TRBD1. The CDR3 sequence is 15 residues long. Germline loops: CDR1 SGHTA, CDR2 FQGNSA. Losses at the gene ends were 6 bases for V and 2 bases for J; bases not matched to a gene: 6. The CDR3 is CASRSGGIGNQPQHF. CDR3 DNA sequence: TGTGCCAGCAGATCAGGGGGCATCGGCAATCAGCCCCAGCATTTT. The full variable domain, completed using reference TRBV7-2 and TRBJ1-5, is GAGVSQSPSNKVTEKGKDVELRCDPISGHTALYWYRQSLGQGLEFLIYFQGNSAPDKSGLPSDRFSAERTGGSVSTLTIQRTQQEDSAVYLCASRSGGIGNQPQHFGDGTRLSIL.

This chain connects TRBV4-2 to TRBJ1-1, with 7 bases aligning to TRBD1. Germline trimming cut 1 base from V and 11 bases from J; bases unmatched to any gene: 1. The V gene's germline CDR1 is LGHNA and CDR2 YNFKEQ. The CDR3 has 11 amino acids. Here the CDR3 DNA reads TGTGCCAGCAGCCAAGGGGGACAGGCTTTCTTT. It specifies CASSQGGQAFF.

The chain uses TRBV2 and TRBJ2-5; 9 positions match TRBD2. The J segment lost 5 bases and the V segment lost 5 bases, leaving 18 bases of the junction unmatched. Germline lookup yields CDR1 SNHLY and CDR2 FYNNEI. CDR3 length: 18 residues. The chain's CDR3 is CASSPGGSGSSRRETQYF. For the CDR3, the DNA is TGTGCCAGCAGTCCCGGCGGTAGCGGGAGCTCCCGAAGGGAGACCCAGTACTTC. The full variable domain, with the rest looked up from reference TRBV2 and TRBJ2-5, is EPEVTQTPSHQVTQMGQEVILRCVPISNHLYFYWYRQILGQKVEFLVSFYNNEISEKSEIFDDQFSVERPDGSNFTLKIRSTKLEDSAMYFCASSPGGSGSSRRETQYFGPGTRLLVL.

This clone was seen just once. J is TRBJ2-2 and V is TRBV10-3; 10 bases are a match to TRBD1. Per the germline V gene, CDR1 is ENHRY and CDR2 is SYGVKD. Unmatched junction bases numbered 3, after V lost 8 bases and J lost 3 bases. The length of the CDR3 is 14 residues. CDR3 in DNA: TGTGCCATCCACGGGACAGGGGACACCGGGGAGCTGTTTTTT. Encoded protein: CAIHGTGDTGELFF.

CDR3 sequence (DNA): TGCGCCAGCAGCTTCACAGCTGCAACTAATGAAAAACTGTTTTTT. Amino acids: CASSFTAATNEKLFF. The gene calls are TRBV4-1 and TRBJ1-4, with D unresolved. The CDR3 contains 15 residues. CDR1 and CDR2 (germline): MGHRA, YSYEKL. V lost 5 bases to trimming and J lost 0 bases, with 10 bases between them.

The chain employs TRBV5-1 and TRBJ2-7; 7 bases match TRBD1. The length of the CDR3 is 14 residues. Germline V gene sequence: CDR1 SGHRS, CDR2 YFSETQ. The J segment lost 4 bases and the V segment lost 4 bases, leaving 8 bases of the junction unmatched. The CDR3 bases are TGCGCCAGCAGCCAGTCCCGGGACAGTTACGAGCAGTACTTC. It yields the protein CASSQSRDSYEQYF.

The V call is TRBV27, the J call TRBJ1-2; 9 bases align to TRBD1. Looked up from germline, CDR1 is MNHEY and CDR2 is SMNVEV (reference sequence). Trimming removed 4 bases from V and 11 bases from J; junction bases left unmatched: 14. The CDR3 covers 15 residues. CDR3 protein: CASSSPGTGWPSYTF. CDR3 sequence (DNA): TGTGCCAGCAGTTCCCCCGGGACAGGGTGGCCGAGTTACACCTTC.

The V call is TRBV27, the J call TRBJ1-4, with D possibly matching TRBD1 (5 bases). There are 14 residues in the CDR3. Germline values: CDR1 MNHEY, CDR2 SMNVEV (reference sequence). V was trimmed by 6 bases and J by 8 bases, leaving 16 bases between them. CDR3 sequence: CASSAVGGSEKLFF. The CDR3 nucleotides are TGTGCCAGCAGCGCCGTGGGGGGAAGCGAAAAACTGTTTTTT. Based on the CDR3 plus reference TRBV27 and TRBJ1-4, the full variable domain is EAQVTQNPRYLITVTGKKLTVTCSQNMNHEYMSWYRQDPGLGLRQIYYSMNVEVTDKGDVPEGYKVSRKEKRNFPLILESPSPNQTSLYFCASSAVGGSEKLFFGSGTQLSVL.

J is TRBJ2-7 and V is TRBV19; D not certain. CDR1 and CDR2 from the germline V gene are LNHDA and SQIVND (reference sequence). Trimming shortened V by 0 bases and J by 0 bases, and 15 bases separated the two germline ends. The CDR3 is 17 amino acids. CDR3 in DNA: TGTGCCAGTAGTATAGATTTGGAGACGGCCAACTCCTACGAGCAGTACTTC. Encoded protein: CASSIDLETANSYEQYF. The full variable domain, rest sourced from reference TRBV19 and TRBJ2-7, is DGGITQSPKYLFRKEGQNVTLSCEQNLNHDAMYWYRQDPGQGLRLIYYSQIVNDFQKGDIAEGYSVSREKKESFPLTVTSAQKNPTAFYLCASSIDLETANSYEQYFGPGTRLTVT.

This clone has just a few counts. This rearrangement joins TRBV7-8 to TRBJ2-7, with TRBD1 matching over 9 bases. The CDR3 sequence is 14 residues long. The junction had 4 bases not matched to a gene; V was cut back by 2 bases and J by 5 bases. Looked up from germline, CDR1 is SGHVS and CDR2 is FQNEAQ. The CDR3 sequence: CASSLSGTGNEQYF. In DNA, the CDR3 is TGTGCCAGCAGCTTATCGGGGACAGGGAACGAGCAGTACTTC.

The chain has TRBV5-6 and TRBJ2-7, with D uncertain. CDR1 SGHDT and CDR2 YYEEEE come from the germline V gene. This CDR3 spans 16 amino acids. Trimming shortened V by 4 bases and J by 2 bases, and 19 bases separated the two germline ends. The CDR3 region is CASSPVPTSLPYEQYF. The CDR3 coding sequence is TGTGCCAGCAGCCCGGTCCCCACGTCCTTGCCCTACGAGCAGTACTTC. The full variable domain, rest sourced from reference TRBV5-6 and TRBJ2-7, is DAGVTQSPTHLIKTRGQQVTLRCSPKSGHDTVSWYQQALGQGPQFIFQYYEEEERQRGNFPDRFSGHQFPNYSSELNVNALLLGDSALYLCASSPVPTSLPYEQYFGPGTRLTVT.

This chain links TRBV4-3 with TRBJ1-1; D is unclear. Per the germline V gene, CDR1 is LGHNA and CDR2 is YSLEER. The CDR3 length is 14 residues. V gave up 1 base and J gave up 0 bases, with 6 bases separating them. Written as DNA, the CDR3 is TGCGCCAGCAGCCAAGTGGGCATGAACACTGAAGCTTTCTTT. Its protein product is CASSQVGMNTEAFF.

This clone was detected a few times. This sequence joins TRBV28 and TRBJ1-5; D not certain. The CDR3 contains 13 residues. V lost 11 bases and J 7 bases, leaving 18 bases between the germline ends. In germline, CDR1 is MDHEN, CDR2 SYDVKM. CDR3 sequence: CAVNPIGKQPQHF. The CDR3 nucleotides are TGTGCCGTCAATCCCATCGGTAAACAGCCCCAGCATTTT.

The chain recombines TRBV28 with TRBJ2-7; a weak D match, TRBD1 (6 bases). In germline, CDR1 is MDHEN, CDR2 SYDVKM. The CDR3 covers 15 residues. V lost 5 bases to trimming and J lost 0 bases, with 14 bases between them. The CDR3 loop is CASSADRQPSYEQYF. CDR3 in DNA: TGTGCCAGCAGTGCCGACAGGCAACCCTCCTACGAGCAGTACTTC.

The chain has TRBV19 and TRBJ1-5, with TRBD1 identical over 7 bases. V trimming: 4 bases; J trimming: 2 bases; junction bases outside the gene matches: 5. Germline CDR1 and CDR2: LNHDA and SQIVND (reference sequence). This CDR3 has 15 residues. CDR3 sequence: CASSTTGLGNQPQHF. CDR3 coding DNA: TGTGCCAGTAGTACGACAGGGCTGGGCAATCAGCCCCAGCATTTT.

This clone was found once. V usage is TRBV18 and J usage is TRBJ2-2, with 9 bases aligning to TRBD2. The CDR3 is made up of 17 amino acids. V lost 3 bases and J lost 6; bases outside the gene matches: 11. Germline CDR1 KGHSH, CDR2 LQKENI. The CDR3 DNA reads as TGTGCCAGCTCACCCCTTAGGGGTAGCGGGAGATCCGGGGAGCTGTTTTTT. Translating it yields CASSPLRGSGRSGELFF. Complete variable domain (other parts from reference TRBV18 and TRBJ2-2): NAGVMQNPRHLVRRRGQEARLRCSPMKGHSHVYWYRQLPEEGLKFMVYLQKENIIDESGMPKERFSAEFPKEGPSILRIQQVVRGDSAAYFCASSPLRGSGRSGELFFGEGSRLTVL.

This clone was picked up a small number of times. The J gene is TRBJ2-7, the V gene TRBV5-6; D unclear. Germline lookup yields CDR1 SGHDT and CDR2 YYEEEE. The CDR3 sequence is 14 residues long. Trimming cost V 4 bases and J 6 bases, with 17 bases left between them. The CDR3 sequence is CASSPTFGLVEQYF. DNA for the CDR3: TGTGCCAGCAGCCCCACGTTTGGGCTGGTCGAGCAGTACTTC.

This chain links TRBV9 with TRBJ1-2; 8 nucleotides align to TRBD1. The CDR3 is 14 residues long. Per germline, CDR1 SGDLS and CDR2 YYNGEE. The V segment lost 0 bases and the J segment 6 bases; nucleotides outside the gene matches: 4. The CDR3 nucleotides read TGTGCCAGCAGCGTAGCTAAGGACAGGGATGGCTACACCTTC. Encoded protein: CASSVAKDRDGYTF. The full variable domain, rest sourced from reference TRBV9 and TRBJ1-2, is DSGVTQTPKHLITATGQRVTLRCSPRSGDLSVYWYQQSLDQGLQFLIQYYNGEERAKGNILERFSAQQFPDLHSELNLSSLELGDSALYFCASSVAKDRDGYTFGSGTRLTVV.

The CDR3 spells CASSPGQNNEQFF. The CDR3 DNA follows: TGTGCCAGCAGCCCTGGACAGAACAATGAGCAGTTCTTC. The rearrangement joins TRBV7-2 to TRBJ2-1; maybe TRBD1 (6 bases). The V end lost 5 bases, the J end lost 5 bases, and 10 bases lay between the germline ends. Per germline, CDR1 SGHTA and CDR2 FQGNSA. This CDR3 comprises 13 residues.

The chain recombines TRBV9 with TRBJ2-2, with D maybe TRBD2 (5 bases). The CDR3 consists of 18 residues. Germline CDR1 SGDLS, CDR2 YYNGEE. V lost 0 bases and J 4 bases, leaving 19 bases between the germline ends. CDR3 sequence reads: CASSVVGFRGSGTGELFF. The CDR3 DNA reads TGTGCCAGCAGCGTAGTGGGGTTTCGAGGGAGCGGCACCGGGGAGCTGTTTTTT.

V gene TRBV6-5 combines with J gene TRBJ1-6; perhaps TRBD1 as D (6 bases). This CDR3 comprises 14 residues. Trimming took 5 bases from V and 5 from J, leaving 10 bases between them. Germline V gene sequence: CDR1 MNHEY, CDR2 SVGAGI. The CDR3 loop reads CASSRGHDNSPLHF. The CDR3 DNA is TGTGCCAGCAGTAGGGGACATGATAATTCACCCCTCCACTTT.

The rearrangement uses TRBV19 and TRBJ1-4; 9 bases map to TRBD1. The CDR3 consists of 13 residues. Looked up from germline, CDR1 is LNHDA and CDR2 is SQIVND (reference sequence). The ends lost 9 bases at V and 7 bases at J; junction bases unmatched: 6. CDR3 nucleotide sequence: TGTGCCAGCAGGACAGGGGAAGGTGAAAAACTGTTTTTT. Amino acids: CASRTGEGEKLFF.